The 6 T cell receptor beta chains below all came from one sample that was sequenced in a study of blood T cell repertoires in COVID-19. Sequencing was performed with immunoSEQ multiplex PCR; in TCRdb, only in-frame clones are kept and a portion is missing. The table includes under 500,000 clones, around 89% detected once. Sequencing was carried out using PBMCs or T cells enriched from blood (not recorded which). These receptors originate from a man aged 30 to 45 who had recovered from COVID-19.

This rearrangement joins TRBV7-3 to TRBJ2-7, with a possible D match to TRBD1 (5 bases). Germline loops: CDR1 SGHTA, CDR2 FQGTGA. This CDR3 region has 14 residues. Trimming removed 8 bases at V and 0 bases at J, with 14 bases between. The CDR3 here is CASRQTASSYEQYF. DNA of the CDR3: TGTGCCAGCCGCCAGACAGCTAGCTCCTACGAGCAGTACTTC.

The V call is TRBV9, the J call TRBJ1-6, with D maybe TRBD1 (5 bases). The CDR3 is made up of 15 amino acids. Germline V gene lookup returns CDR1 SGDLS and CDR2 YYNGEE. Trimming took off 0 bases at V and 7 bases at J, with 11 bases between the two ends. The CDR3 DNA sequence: TGTGCCAGCAGCGTAGAGCAGGGAGGGAATTCACCCCTCCACTTT. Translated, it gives CASSVEQGGNSPLHF.

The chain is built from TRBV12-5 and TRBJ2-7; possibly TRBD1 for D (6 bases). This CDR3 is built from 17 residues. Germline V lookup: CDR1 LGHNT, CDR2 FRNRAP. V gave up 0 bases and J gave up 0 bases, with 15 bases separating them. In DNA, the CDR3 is TGTGCTAGTGGTTTGGTAATGGGACAAGGGAGCTCCTACGAGCAGTACTTC. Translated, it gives CASGLVMGQGSSYEQYF. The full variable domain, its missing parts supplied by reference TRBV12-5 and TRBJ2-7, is DARVTQTPRHKVTEMGQEVTMRCQPILGHNTVFWYRQTMMQGLELLAYFRNRAPLDDSGMPKDRFSAEMPDATLATLKIQPSEPRDSAVYFCASGLVMGQGSSYEQYFGPGTRLTVT.

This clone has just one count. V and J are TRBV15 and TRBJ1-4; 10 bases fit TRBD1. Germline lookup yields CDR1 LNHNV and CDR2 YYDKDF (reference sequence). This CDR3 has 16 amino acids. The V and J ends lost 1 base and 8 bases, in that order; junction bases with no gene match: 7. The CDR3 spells CATSRAWGQGREKLFF. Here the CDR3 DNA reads TGTGCCACCAGCAGAGCTTGGGGACAGGGGAGAGAAAAACTGTTTTTT.

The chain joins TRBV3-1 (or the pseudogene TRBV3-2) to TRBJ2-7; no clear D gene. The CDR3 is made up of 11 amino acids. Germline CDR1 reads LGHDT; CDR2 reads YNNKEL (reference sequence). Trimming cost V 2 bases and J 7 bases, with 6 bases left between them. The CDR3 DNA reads TGTGCCAGCAGCCAATACTTAGAGCAGTACTTC. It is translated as CASSQYLEQYF.

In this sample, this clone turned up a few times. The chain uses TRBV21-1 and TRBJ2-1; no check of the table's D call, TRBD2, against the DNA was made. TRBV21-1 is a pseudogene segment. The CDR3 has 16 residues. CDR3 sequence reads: CASSTTAGGSVGEQFF. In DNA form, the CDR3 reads TGTGCCAGCAGCACTACAGCGGGAGGAAGTGTGGGTGAGCAGTTCTTC.